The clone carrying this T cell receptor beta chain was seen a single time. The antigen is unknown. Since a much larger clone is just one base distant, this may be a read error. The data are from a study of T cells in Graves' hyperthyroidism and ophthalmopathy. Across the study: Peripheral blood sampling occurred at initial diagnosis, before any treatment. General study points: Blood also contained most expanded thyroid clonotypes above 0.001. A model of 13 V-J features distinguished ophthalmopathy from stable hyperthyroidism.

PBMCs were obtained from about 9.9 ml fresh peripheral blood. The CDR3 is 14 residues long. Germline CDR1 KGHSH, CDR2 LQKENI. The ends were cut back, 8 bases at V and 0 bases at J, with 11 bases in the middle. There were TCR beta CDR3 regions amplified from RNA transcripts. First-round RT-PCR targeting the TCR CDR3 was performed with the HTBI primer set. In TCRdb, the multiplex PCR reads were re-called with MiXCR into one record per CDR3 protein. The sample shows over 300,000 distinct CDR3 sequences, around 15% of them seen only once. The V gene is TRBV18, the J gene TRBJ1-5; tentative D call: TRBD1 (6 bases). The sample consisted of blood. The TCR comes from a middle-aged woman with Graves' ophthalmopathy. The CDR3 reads CASPHRDSNQPQHF. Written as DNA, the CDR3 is TGTGCCAGCCCTCACAGGGATAGCAATCAGCCCCAGCATTTT. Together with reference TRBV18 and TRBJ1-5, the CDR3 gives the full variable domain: NAGVMQNPRHLVRRRGQEARLRCSPMKGHSHVYWYRQLPEEGLKFMVYLQKENIIDESGMPKERFSAEFPKEGPSILRIQQVVRGDSAAYFCASPHRDSNQPQHFGDGTRLSIL.